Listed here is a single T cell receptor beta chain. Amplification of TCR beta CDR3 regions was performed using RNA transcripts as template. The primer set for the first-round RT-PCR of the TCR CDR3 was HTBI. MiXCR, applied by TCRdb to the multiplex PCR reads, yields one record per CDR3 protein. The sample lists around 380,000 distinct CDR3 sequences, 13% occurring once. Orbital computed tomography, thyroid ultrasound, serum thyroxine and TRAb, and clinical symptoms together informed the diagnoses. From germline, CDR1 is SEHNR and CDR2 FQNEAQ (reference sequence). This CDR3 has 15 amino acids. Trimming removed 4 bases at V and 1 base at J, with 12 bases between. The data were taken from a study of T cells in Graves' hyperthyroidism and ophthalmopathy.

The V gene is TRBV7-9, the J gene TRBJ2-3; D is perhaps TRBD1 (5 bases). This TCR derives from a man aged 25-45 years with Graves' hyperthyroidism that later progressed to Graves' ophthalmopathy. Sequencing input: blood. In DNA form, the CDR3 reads TGTGCCAGCAGCTCCCAGGGTGTGGGCACAGATACGCAGTATTTT. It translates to CASSSQGVGTDTQYF.